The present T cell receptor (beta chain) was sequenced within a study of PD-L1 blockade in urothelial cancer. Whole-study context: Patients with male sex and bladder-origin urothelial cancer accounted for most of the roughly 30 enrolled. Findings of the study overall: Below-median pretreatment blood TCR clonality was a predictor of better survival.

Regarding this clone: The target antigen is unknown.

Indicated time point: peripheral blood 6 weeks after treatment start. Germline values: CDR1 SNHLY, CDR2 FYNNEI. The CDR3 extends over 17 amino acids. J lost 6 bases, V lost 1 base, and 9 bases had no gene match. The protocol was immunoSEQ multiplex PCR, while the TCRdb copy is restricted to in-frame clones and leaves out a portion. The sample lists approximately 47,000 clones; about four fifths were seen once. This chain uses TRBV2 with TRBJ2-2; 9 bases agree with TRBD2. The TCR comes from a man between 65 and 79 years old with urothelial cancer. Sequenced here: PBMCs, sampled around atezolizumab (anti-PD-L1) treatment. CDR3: CASSEGGGRASAGELFF. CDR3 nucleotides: TGTGCCAGCAGTGAAGGGGGCGGGAGGGCCTCGGCCGGGGAGCTGTTTTTT.